Shown below are 28 T cell receptor beta chains from a single sample sequenced in a study of blood T cell repertoires in COVID-19. Data came from immunoSEQ multiplex PCR; TCRdb stores just in-frame clones and leaves some out. The data show 20,000 to 25,000 clones, around 90% seen once. Sequencing was carried out using peripheral blood. Every receptor here comes from a human donor in a cohort sampled during active COVID-19.

This rearrangement joins TRBV10-3 to TRBJ1-4; D might be TRBD1 (5 bases). The CDR3 sequence is 14 residues long. Trimming removed 2 bases at V and 4 bases at J, with 8 bases between. The germline V gene encodes CDR1 ENHRY and CDR2 SYGVKD. In DNA form, the CDR3 reads TGTGCCATCAGTGAGGACAGAATTAATGAAAAACTGTTTTTT. The encoded protein is CAISEDRINEKLFF.

The chain is built from TRBV28 and TRBJ1-1, with 10 bases matching TRBD1. Germline values: CDR1 MDHEN, CDR2 SYDVKM. After removal of 6 bases from V and 4 bases from J, the junction contained 8 bases not matched to a gene. CDR3 length: 15 residues. The CDR3 is CASRRQGAGGTEAFF. CDR3 DNA sequence: TGTGCCAGCAGGAGACAGGGGGCGGGCGGCACTGAAGCTTTCTTT.

The sample holds one count of this clone. The V call is TRBV19, the J call TRBJ2-1; TRBD1 agrees at 7 bases. V gave up 4 bases and J gave up 4 bases; unmatched junction bases: 1. CDR3 size: 13 residues. Germline-derived CDR1 and CDR2 are LNHDA and SQIVND (reference sequence). This CDR3 is CASSRGQYNEQFF. The CDR3, as DNA: TGTGCCAGTAGTAGGGGACAGTACAATGAGCAGTTCTTC.

J is TRBJ2-3 and V is TRBV2; 12 bases line up with TRBD2. This CDR3 is built from 16 residues. Trimming removed 6 bases from V and 4 bases from J; junction bases left unmatched: 8. Per germline, CDR1 SNHLY and CDR2 FYNNEI. CDR3 sequence (DNA): TGTGCCAGCAGGAAGACTAGCGGGAGCTTCTCAGATACGCAGTATTTT. Translating it yields CASRKTSGSFSDTQYF.

The CDR3, as DNA: TGTGCCAGCAGTTACTGGGGACAGGGAGATGAAAAACTGTTTTTT. It codes for CASSYWGQGDEKLFF. The V and J genes are TRBV6-5 and TRBJ1-4, with TRBD1 identical over 9 bases. Germline V gives CDR1 MNHEY, CDR2 SVGAGI. V lost 1 base to trimming and J lost 6 bases; unmatched junction nucleotides: 3. This CDR3 comprises 15 residues.

This chain connects TRBV18 to TRBJ2-7, with 7 bases aligning to TRBD1. Germline lookup yields CDR1 KGHSH and CDR2 LQKENI. This CDR3 region has 14 residues. The V and J ends lost 4 bases and 2 bases, in that order; junction bases with no gene match: 5. DNA for the CDR3: TGTGCCAGCTCACTCCACAGGGGAACCTACGAGCAGTACTTC. Its translation is CASSLHRGTYEQYF.

The J gene is TRBJ1-1, the V gene TRBV7-9; no clear D. The CDR3 spans 12 residues. V dropped 1 base and J dropped 6 bases, with 6 bases sitting between them. CDR1 SEHNR and CDR2 FQNEAQ come from the germline V gene (reference sequence). The chain's CDR3 is CASSLGGAEAFF. The CDR3 DNA reads TGTGCCAGCAGCTTAGGGGGAGCTGAAGCTTTCTTT.

The rearrangement uses TRBV9 and TRBJ2-3, with D maybe TRBD1 (6 bases). Per germline, CDR1 SGDLS and CDR2 YYNGEE. Between the trimmed V and J ends, which lost 0 bases and 0 bases, there was a span of 8 bases. The CDR3 runs 15 residues. The CDR3 coding sequence is TGTGCCAGCAGCGTAGGGCAGGGGAGCACAGATACGCAGTATTTT. Its protein is CASSVGQGSTDTQYF.

The genes are TRBV19 and TRBJ1-2; D is ambiguous. CDR3 length equals 15 residues. Germline V lookup: CDR1 LNHDA, CDR2 SQIVND (reference sequence). Deletions cut 5 bases from V and 4 bases from J, with 17 bases between. The CDR3 here is CASSPRDTPGYGYTF. CDR3 DNA sequence: TGTGCCAGTAGTCCACGGGATACTCCTGGCTATGGCTACACCTTC.

The chain couples TRBV5-5 to TRBJ1-3, with 7 bases matching TRBD1. The V and J ends lost 4 bases and 0 bases, in that order; junction bases with no gene match: 7. The CDR3 extends over 16 amino acids. The germline V gene encodes CDR1 SGHKS and CDR2 YYEKEE (reference sequence). The CDR3 coding sequence is TGTGCCAGCAGCCCGACGGACAGGACCTCTGGAAACACCATATATTTT. Its protein is CASSPTDRTSGNTIYF.

The chain joins TRBV7-6 to TRBJ1-1; D might be TRBD1 (5 bases). The V end lost 1 base, the J end lost 3 bases, and 12 bases lay between the germline ends. This CDR3 has 15 residues. In germline, CDR1 is SGHVS, CDR2 FNYEAQ. The CDR3 sequence: CASSLEGRGYTEAFF. DNA for the CDR3: TGTGCCAGCAGCTTAGAGGGAAGGGGTTACACTGAAGCTTTCTTT.

CDR3 DNA: TGTGCCAGCACCACTTCGACAGACCTCCGAGAGACCCAGTACTTC. The encoded protein is CASTTSTDLRETQYF. The chain joins TRBV2 to TRBJ2-5; a possible D gene is TRBD1 (5 bases). This CDR3 is built from 15 residues. Germline-derived CDR1 and CDR2 are SNHLY and FYNNEI. V was trimmed by 7 bases and J by 4 bases, leaving 19 bases between them.

The J gene is TRBJ1-1, the V gene TRBV24-1, with TRBD1 identical over 7 bases. CDR1 is KGHDR and CDR2 is SFDVKD in the germline V gene. CDR3 size: 16 residues. J gave up 1 base and V 6 bases, and 10 bases lay outside the gene matches. CDR3: CATSLHSGTENTEAFF. DNA for the CDR3: TGTGCCACCAGTCTCCACTCCGGGACAGAGAACACTGAAGCTTTCTTT.

This clone was seen once. The chain is built from TRBV12-3 or TRBV12-4 and TRBJ2-7; 7 nucleotides match TRBD2. V gave up 5 bases and J gave up 1 base; unmatched junction bases: 2. This CDR3 region has 13 residues. The CDR3 region is CASSTGRSYEQYF. For the CDR3, the DNA is TGTGCCAGCAGTACCGGGAGGTCCTACGAGCAGTACTTC.

V is TRBV29-1 and J is TRBJ2-7, with TRBD2 matching 7 bases. V lost 5 bases and J lost 2; bases outside the gene matches: 6. The CDR3 totals 13 residues. Germline V CDR1 and CDR2: SQVTM, ANQGSEA. The CDR3 reads CSVLPSGTYEQYF. The CDR3 nucleotides read TGCAGCGTTCTCCCTAGCGGAACCTACGAGCAGTACTTC.

The V gene is TRBV7-9, the J gene TRBJ1-1; D unclear. The V gene lost 6 bases and the J gene lost 2 bases, with 16 bases spanning the gap. Germline V CDR1 and CDR2: SEHNR, FQNEAQ (reference sequence). This CDR3 region has 15 residues. CDR3 region: CASREQSYRNTEAFF. CDR3 DNA: TGTGCCAGCAGGGAACAGAGCTACCGAAACACTGAAGCTTTCTTT.

This clone has just a few counts. This chain links TRBV9 with TRBJ1-2, with TRBD1 as a possible D gene (5 bases). The germline gives CDR1 SGDLS, CDR2 YYNGEE. V lost 3 bases to trimming and J lost 3 bases, with 9 bases between them. CDR3 size: 13 residues. The CDR3, as DNA: TGTGCCAGCAGCGAACAGGATCACTATGGCTACACCTTC. Translating it yields CASSEQDHYGYTF.

This clone came up a few times. The chain links TRBV5-1 to TRBJ1-2, with D perhaps matching TRBD1 (5 bases). The germline CDR1 and CDR2 sequences are SGHRS and YFSETQ. Trimming took off 1 base at V and 6 bases at J, with 22 bases between the two ends. The CDR3 sequence is 17 residues long. The CDR3 DNA is TGCGCCAGCAGCTTGCTATTCTTATCAGGGAAGGAAAATGGCTACACCTTC. Its protein is CASSLLFLSGKENGYTF.

The chain is built from TRBV7-2 and TRBJ2-7, with 11 bases fitting TRBD2. The CDR3 is 17 residues long. Per germline, CDR1 SGHTA and CDR2 FQGNSA. Trimming removed 5 bases from V and 3 bases from J; junction bases left unmatched: 12. The CDR3 spells CASSPFQTSGILYEQYF. The CDR3 coding sequence is TGTGCCAGCAGCCCTTTTCAGACTAGCGGGATCCTCTACGAGCAGTACTTC.

This chain links TRBV28 with TRBJ1-1, with a possible D match to TRBD1 (5 bases). From germline, CDR1 is MDHEN and CDR2 SYDVKM. V lost 1 base, J lost 5 bases, and 8 bases lay in between. The CDR3 has 13 residues. The CDR3 DNA follows: TGTGCCAGCAGTTTATCCAGGGTAACTGAAGCTTTCTTT. Protein product: CASSLSRVTEAFF. Using reference TRBV28 and TRBJ1-1 for the parts outside the CDR3, the full variable domain is DVKVTQSSRYLVKRTGEKVFLECVQDMDHENMFWYRQDPGLGLRLIYFSYDVKMKEKGDIPEGYSVSREKKERFSLILESASTNQTSMYLCASSLSRVTEAFFGQGTRLTVV.

V is TRBV27 and J is TRBJ2-7; TRBD2 agrees at 7 bases. With 6 bases clipped from V and 2 bases from J, the junction kept 7 bases outside the gene matches. Germline CDR1 reads MNHEY; CDR2 reads SMNVEV (reference sequence). The CDR3 contains 14 residues. The CDR3 nucleotides are TGTGCCAGCAGGGAGGGGACTAAGACCTACGAGCAGTACTTC. It codes for CASREGTKTYEQYF.

The genes are TRBV7-9 and TRBJ1-2; 7 bases fit TRBD1. V lost 1 base and J lost 7; bases outside the gene matches: 3. This CDR3 has 13 amino acids. Germline V gene data show CDR1 as SEHNR and CDR2 as FQNEAQ (reference sequence). CDR3 bases: TGTGCCAGCAGCTTAGAGGGGGCTGGTGGCTACACCTTC. Protein product: CASSLEGAGGYTF.

The rearrangement uses TRBV24-1 and TRBJ2-6; TRBD2 matches 7 bases. The germline gives CDR1 KGHDR, CDR2 SFDVKD. After removal of 9 bases from V and 0 bases from J, the junction contained 10 bases not matched to a gene. CDR3 size: 17 residues. The CDR3 bases are TGTGCCACCTCAGGTAGCGGGCCCACCTCTGGGGCCAACGTCCTGACTTTC. As protein: CATSGSGPTSGANVLTF.

This chain joins TRBV2 and TRBJ2-1; D is uncertain. Between the trimmed V and J ends, which lost 5 bases and 2 bases, there was a span of 4 bases. The CDR3 extends over 12 amino acids. In germline, CDR1 is SNHLY, CDR2 FYNNEI. DNA of the CDR3: TGTGCCAGCAGTTGGCCCTACAATGAGCAGTTCTTC. Protein sequence: CASSWPYNEQFF.

This clone showed up just once. The V call is TRBV5-6, the J call TRBJ1-2; D is unclear. Germline CDR1 SGHDT, CDR2 YYEEEE. This CDR3 has 12 residues. The V gene lost 3 bases and the J gene lost 4 bases, with 7 bases spanning the gap. DNA for the CDR3: TGTGCCAGCAGCTCGAGCTCCTATGGCTACACCTTC. Protein sequence: CASSSSSYGYTF.

CDR3: CASTGGDRESYTF. The CDR3 region has the DNA TGTGCCAGCACAGGGGGGGACAGGGAAAGCTACACCTTC. The rearrangement joins TRBV25-1 to TRBJ1-2; TRBD1 agrees at 9 bases. V lost 7 bases, J lost 9 bases, and 9 bases stayed unmatched. This CDR3 contains 13 residues. Germline CDR1 reads MGHDK; CDR2 reads SYGVNS.

The chain couples TRBV5-1 to TRBJ1-2, with D perhaps matching TRBD1 (6 bases). Trimming took 5 bases from V and 3 from J, leaving 11 bases between them. There are 13 residues in the CDR3. Germline-derived CDR1 and CDR2 are SGHRS and YFSETQ. The CDR3 region has the DNA TGCGCCAGCAGTCCCGAGGGGGACTATGGCTACACCTTC. This sequence encodes CASSPEGDYGYTF.

The gene calls are TRBV5-1 and TRBJ2-7, with 10 positions matching TRBD2. CDR1 is SGHRS and CDR2 is YFSETQ in the germline V gene. After removal of 0 bases from V and 5 bases from J, the junction contained 8 bases not matched to a gene. The CDR3 runs 16 residues. CDR3 in amino acids: CASSLALLAGANEQYF. DNA for the CDR3: TGCGCCAGCAGCTTGGCCCTTCTAGCGGGAGCAAACGAGCAGTACTTC.